This is a list of T cell receptor beta chains from one sample in a study of T cells in Graves' hyperthyroidism and ophthalmopathy. TCRdb ran MiXCR on the multiplex PCR reads and lists one entry per CDR3 protein. The sample lists about 640,000 distinct CDR3 sequences; around 21% were seen once. Sequencing input: blood. These receptors all stem from a man aged 30 to 45 with Graves' ophthalmopathy. CDR3s include the opening cysteine and the closing phenylalanine or tryptophan. A D gene is named only where the DNA matches it firmly. Only part of the rows carry a size: once, few, many, or a class if the clone is expanded.

D,size,J,V,length,CDR3,DNA
TRBD1,.,TRBJ2-6,TRBV11-2,16,CASIQTGSSGANVLTF,TGTGCCAGCATCCAGACAGGGAGTTCTGGGGCCAACGTCCTGACTTTC
.,many,TRBJ1-1,TRBV12-3/TRBV12-4,16,CASSLKSWGGNTEAFF,TGTGCCAGCAGTTTAAAAAGCTGGGGGGGAAACACTGAAGCTTTCTTT
TRBD2,many,TRBJ2-1,TRBV30,14,CAWSVSGRMNEQFF,TGTGCCTGGAGTGTGAGCGGGAGGATGAATGAGCAGTTCTTC
.,.,TRBJ2-7,TRBV18,14,CTSSPSATGSEQYF,TGTACCAGCTCACCATCGGCGACTGGGAGCGAGCAATACTTC
TRBD1,.,TRBJ1-5,TRBV15,15,CATSTGTGSNQPQHF,TGTGCCACCAGCACCGGGACAGGCAGCAATCAGCCCCAGCATTTT
TRBD1,.,TRBJ2-1,TRBV12-3/TRBV12-4,14,CASSPRDRGDEQFF,TGTGCCAGCAGTCCCCGGGACAGGGGTGATGAGCAGTTCTTC
TRBD2,.,TRBJ2-1,TRBV27,15,CASSPDLAGVNEQFF,TGTGCCAGCAGTCCGGACTTAGCGGGAGTCAATGAGCAGTTCTTC
.,few,TRBJ2-3,TRBV7-3,15,CASSWEGVSTDTQYF,TGTGCCAGCAGCTGGGAGGGGGTTTCCACAGATACGCAGTATTTT
.,.,TRBJ1-5,TRBV6-2/TRBV6-3,20,CASSYPHQGRPKEYNQPQHF,TGTGCCAGCAGTTACCCCCACCAAGGCAGACCAAAAGAATACAATCAGCCCCAGCATTTT
.,.,TRBJ2-4,TRBV6-2/TRBV6-3,11,CASSYSDIQYF,TGTGCCAGCAGTTACTCAGACATTCAGTACTTC